Sequencing of this T cell receptor beta chain was carried out in a study of T-cell reconstitution after alpha-beta-depleted transplantation in children. This clonotype was seen many times. As it was prepared, the TCRbeta library received unique molecular identifiers. One entry per CDR3 protein results from TCRdb running MiXCR on the PCR reads. The sample carries a few hundred thousand distinct CDR3 sequences, roughly 9.1% recorded once. The CDR3 runs to 13 residues. V was clipped by 1 base and J by 6 bases, with 12 bases between them. Germline V gives CDR1 SQVTM, CDR2 ANQGSEA. The TCR was taken from a boy in the first two years of life with acute myeloid leukemia, due to receive a stem cell transplant. The specimen comprised PBMCs, sampled before TCRalphabeta/CD19-depleted stem cell transplant. The J gene is TRBJ1-2, the V gene TRBV29-1; no clear D gene. CDR3 nucleotides: TGCAGCGTTGAAGTGGGAAATAGGAATGGCTACACCTTC. Its translation is CSVEVGNRNGYTF.